This T cell receptor (beta chain) was found in a study of blood T cell repertoires in COVID-19. The wider study: The United States, Italy and Spain were the sources of the acute and convalescent COVID-19 samples. The cDNA or gDNA used as material had been derived from T cells, B-cell-depleted T cells, or PBMCs.

Source study methods: Amplified reference gene primers provided the basis for estimating nucleated cell counts. TCRdb keeps only in-frame clones here, not all; method: immunoSEQ multiplex PCR. D and trimming were read from the DNA, whereas the V and J calls and clone size are those reported in that table. This sample has about 28,000 clones, with 76% found just once. This CDR3 comprises 13 residues. CDR1 LNHDA and CDR2 SQIVND come from the germline V gene (reference sequence). Between the trimmed V and J ends, which lost 5 bases and 5 bases, there was a span of 10 bases. The TCR was taken from a man aged 70 or older with acute or convalescent COVID-19. The J gene is TRBJ1-5, the V gene TRBV19; no reliable D call. The sequencing sample was made of peripheral blood. CDR3: CASSLGVDQPQHF. The DNA for the CDR3 is TGTGCCAGTAGTTTAGGAGTAGATCAGCCCCAGCATTTT.